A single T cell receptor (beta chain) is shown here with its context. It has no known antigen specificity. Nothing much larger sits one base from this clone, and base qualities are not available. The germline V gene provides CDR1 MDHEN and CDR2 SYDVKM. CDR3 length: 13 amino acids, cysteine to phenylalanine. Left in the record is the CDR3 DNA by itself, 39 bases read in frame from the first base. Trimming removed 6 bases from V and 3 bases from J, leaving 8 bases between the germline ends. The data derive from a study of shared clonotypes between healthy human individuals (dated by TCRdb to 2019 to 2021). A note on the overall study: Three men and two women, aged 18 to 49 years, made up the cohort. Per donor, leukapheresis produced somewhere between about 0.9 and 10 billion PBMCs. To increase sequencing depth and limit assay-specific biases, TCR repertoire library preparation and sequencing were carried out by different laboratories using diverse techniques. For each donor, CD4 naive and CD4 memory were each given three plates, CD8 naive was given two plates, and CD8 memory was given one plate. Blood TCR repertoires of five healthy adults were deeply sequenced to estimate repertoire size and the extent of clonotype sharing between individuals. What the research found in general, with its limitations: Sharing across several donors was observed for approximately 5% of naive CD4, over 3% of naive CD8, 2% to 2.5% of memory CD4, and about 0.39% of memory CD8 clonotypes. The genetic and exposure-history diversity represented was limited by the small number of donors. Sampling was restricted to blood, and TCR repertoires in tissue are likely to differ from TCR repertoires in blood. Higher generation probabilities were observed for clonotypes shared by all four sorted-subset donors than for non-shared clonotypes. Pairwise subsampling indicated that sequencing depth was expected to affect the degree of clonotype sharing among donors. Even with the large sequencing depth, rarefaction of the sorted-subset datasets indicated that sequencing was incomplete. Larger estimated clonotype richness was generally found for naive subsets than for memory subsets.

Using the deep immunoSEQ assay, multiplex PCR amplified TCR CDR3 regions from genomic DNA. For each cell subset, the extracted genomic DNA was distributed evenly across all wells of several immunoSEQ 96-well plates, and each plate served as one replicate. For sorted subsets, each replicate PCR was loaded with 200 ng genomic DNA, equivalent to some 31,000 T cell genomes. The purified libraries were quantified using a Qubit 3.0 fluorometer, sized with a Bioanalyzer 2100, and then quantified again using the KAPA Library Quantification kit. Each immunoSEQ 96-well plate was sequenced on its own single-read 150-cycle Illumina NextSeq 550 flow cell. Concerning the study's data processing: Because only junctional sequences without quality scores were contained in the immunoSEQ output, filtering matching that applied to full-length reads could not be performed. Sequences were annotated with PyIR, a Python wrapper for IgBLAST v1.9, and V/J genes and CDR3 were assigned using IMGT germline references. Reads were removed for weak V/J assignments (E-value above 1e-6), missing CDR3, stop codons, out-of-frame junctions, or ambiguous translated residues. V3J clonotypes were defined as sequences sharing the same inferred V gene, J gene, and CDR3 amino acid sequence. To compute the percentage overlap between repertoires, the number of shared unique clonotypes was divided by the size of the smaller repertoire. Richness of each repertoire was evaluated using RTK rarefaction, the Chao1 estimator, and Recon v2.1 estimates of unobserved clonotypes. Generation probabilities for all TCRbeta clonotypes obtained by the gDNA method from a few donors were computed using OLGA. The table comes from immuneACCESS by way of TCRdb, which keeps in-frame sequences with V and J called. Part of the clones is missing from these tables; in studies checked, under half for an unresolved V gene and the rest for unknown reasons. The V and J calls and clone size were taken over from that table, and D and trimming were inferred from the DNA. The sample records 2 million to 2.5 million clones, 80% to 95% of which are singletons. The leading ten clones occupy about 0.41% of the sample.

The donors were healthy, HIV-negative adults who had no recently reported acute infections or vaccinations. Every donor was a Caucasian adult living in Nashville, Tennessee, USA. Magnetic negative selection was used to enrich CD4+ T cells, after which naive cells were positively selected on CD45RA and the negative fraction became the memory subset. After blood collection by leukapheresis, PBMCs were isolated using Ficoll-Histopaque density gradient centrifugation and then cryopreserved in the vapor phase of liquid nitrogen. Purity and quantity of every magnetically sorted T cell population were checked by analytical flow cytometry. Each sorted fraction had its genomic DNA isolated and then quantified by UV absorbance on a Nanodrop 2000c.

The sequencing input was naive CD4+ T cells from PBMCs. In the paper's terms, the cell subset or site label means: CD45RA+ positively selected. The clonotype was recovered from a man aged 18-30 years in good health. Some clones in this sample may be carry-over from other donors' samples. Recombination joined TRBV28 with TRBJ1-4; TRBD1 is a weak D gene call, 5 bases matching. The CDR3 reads CASSSGANEKLFF. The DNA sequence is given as TGTGCCAGCAGCTCGGGGGCTAATGAAAAACTGTTTTTT. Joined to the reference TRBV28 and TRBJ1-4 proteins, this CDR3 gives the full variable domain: DVKVTQSSRYLVKRTGEKVFLECVQDMDHENMFWYRQDPGLGLRLIYFSYDVKMKEKGDIPEGYSVSREKKERFSLILESASTNQTSMYLCASSSGANEKLFFGSGTQLSVL.